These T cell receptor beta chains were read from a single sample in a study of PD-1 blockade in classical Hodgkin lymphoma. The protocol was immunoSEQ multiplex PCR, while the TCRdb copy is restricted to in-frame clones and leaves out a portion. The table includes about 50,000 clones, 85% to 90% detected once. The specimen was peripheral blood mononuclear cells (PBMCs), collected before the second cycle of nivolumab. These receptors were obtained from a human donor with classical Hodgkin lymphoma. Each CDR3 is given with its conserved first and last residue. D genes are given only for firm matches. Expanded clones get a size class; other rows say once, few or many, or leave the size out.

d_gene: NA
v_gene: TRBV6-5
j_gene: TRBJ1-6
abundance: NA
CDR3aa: CASTENSPLHF
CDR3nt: TGTGCCAGCACCGAGAATTCACCCCTCCACTTT

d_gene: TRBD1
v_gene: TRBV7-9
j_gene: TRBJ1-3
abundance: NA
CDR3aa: CASSLESRGPGNTIYF
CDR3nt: TGTGCCAGCAGCTTAGAGAGCAGGGGGCCTGGAAACACCATATATTTT

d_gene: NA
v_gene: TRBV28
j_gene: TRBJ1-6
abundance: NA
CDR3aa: CASSGGREGSPLHF
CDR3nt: TGTGCCAGCAGTGGGGGCAGGGAAGGATCACCCCTCCACTTT

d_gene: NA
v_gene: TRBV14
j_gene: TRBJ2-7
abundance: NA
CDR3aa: CASSQSGGGRFGEQYF
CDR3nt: TGTGCCAGCAGCCAATCAGGTGGGGGCCGCTTTGGAGAGCAGTACTTC

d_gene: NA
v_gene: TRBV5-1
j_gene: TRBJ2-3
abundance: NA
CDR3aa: CASSSTGTDTQYF
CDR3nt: TGCGCCAGCAGCTCCACCGGGACAGATACGCAGTATTTT

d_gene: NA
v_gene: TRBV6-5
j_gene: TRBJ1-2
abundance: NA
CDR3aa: CASSESLGGYTF
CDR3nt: TGTGCCAGCAGTGAAAGCTTGGGGGGCTACACCTTC

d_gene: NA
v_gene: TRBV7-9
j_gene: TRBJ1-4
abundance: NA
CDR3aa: CASSPPRGTGGEKLFF
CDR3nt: TGTGCCAGCAGCCCACCCAGAGGTACAGGCGGGGAAAAACTGTTTTTT

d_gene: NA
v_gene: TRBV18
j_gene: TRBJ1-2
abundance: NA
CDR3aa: CASSPGGLDGYTF
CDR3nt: TGTGCCAGCTCACCAGGGGGTCTGGATGGCTACACCTTC

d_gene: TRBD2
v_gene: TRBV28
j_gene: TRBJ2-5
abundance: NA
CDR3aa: CASWTSGEQETQYF
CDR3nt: TGTGCCAGCTGGACTAGCGGGGAACAAGAGACCCAGTACTTC

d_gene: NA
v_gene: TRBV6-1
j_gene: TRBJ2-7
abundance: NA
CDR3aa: CASSEREQYF
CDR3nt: TGTGCCAGCAGTGAGCGCGAGCAGTACTTC

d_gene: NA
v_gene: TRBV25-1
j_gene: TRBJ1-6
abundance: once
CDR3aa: CASSGDRNNSPLHF
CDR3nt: TGTGCCAGCAGTGGTGACAGGAATAATTCACCCCTCCACTTT

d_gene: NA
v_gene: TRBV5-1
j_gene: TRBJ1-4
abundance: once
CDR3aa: CASSLAVNEKLFF
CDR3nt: TGCGCCAGCAGCTTGGCGGTGAATGAAAAACTGTTTTTT

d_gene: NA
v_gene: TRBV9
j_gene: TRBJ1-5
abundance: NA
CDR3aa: CASSFYSNQPQHF
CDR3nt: TGTGCCAGCAGCTTCTATAGCAATCAGCCCCAGCATTTT

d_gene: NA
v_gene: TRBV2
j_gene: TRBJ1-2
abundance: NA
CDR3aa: CASRGLGFDGYTF
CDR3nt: TGTGCCAGCAGGGGGCTTGGCTTCGATGGCTACACCTTC

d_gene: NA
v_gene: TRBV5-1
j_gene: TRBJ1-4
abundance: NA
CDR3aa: CASSWSPDSNEKLFF
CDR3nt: TGCGCCAGCAGCTGGAGCCCGGACAGTAATGAAAAACTGTTTTTT

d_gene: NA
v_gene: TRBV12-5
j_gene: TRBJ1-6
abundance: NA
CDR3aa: CASGLPRGGRVSPLHF
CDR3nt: TGTGCTAGTGGTTTGCCCCGGGGGGGTCGGGTGTCACCCCTCCACTTT

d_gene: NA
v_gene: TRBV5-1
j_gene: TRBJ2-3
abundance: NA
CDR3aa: CASSLRADADTQYF
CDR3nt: TGCGCCAGCAGCTTAAGGGCAGACGCAGATACGCAGTATTTT

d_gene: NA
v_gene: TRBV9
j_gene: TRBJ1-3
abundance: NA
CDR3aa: CASSPQPNTIYF
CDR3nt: TGTGCCAGCAGCCCCCAGCCCAACACCATATATTTT

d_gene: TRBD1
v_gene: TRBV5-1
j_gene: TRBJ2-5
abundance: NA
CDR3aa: CASEATGGETQYF
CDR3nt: TGCGCCAGCGAAGCCACAGGGGGAGAGACCCAGTACTTC

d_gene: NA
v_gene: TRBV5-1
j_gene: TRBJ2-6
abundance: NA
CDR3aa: CASSPGPLGANVLTF
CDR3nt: TGCGCCAGCAGCCCGGGCCCTCTGGGGGCCAACGTCCTGACTTTC

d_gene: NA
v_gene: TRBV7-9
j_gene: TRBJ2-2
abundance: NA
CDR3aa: CASPATNTGELFF
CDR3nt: TGTGCCAGCCCAGCGACGAACACCGGGGAGCTGTTTTTT

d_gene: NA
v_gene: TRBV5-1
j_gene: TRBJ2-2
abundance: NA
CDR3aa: CASSLGTAVWTGELFF
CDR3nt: TGCGCCAGCAGCTTGGGAACAGCTGTGTGGACCGGGGAGCTGTTTTTT

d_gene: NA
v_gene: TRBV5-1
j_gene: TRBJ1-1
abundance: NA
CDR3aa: CASSLSWGSTEAFF
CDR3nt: TGCGCCAGCAGCTTGAGTTGGGGGAGTACTGAAGCTTTCTTT

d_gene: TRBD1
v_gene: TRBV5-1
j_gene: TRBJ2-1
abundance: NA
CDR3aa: CASSSTGTGQNEQFF
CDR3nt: TGCGCCAGCAGCTCGACCGGGACAGGGCAAAATGAGCAGTTCTTC

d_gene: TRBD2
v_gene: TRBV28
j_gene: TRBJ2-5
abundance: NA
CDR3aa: CASSVTSAETQYF
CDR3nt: TGTGCCAGCAGTGTGACTAGCGCGGAGACCCAGTACTTC

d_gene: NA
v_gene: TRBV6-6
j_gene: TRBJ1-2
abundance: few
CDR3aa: CASKGRRAYGYTF
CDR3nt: TGTGCCAGCAAGGGACGGCGGGCCTATGGCTACACCTTC

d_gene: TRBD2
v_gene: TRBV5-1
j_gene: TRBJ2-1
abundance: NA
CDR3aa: CASSLVASGGPDEQFF
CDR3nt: TGCGCCAGCAGCTTGGTGGCTAGCGGGGGGCCGGATGAGCAGTTCTTC

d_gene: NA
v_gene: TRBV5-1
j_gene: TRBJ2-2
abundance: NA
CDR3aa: CASTQGKEVGTGELFF
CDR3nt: TGCGCCAGCACCCAAGGGAAGGAGGTTGGGACCGGGGAGCTGTTTTTT